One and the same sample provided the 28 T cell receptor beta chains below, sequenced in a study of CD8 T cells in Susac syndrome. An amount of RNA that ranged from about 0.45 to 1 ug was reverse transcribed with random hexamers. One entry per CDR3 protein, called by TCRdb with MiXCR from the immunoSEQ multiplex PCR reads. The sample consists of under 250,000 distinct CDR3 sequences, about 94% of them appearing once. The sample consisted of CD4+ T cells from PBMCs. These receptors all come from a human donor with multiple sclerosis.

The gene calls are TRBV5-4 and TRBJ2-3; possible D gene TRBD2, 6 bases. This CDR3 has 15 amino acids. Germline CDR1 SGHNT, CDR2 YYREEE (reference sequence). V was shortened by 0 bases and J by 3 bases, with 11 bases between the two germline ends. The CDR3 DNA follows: TGTGCCAGCAGCTTGGCCGGGACTGGTACAGATACGCAGTATTTT. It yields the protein CASSLAGTGTDTQYF.

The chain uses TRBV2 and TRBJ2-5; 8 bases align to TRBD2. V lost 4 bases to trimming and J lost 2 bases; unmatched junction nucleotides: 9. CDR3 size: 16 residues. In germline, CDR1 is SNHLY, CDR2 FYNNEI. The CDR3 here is CASSVLGLGRQETQYF. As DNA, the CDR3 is TGTGCCAGCAGTGTTCTGGGACTAGGGAGACAAGAGACCCAGTACTTC. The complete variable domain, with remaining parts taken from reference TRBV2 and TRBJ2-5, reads EPEVTQTPSHQVTQMGQEVILRCVPISNHLYFYWYRQILGQKVEFLVSFYNNEISEKSEIFDDQFSVERPDGSNFTLKIRSTKLEDSAMYFCASSVLGLGRQETQYFGPGTRLLVL.

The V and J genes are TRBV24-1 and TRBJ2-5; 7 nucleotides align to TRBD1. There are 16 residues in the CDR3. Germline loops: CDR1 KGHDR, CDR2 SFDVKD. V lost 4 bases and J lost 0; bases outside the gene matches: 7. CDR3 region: CATSEPQQGYQETQYF. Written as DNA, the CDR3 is TGTGCCACCAGTGAACCTCAACAGGGGTACCAAGAGACCCAGTACTTC.

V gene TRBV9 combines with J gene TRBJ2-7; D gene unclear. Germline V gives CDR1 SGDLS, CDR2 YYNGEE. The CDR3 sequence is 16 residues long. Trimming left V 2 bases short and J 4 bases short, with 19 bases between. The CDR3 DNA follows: TGTGCCAGCAGCGTCGAAACGGATTCGAGATTTTACGAGCAGTACTTC. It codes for CASSVETDSRFYEQYF.

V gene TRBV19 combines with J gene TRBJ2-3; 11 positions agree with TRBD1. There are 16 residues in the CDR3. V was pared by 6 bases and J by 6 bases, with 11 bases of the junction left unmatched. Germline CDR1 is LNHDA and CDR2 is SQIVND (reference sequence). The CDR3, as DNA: TGTGCCAGTAGCAGAACGCCTGGACAGGGGGCGGATACGCAGTATTTT. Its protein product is CASSRTPGQGADTQYF.

The CDR3 sequence: CASSQQGGNTEAFF. The CDR3 DNA reads TGTGCCAGCAGTCAACAGGGGGGCAACACTGAAGCTTTCTTT. The rearrangement links TRBV2 to TRBJ1-1, with 8 nucleotides matching TRBD1. CDR1 SNHLY and CDR2 FYNNEI come from the germline V gene. The CDR3 is 14 residues long. Losses at the gene ends were 5 bases for V and 2 bases for J; bases not matched to a gene: 4. The full variable domain, rest sourced from reference TRBV2 and TRBJ1-1, is EPEVTQTPSHQVTQMGQEVILRCVPISNHLYFYWYRQILGQKVEFLVSFYNNEISEKSEIFDDQFSVERPDGSNFTLKIRSTKLEDSAMYFCASSQQGGNTEAFFGQGTRLTVV.

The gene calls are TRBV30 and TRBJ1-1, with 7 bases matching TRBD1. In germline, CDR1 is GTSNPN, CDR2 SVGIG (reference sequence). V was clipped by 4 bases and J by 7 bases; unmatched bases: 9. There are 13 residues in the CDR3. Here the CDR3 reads CAWNRDSAYEAFF. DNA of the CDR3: TGTGCCTGGAATCGGGACAGCGCTTATGAAGCTTTCTTT.

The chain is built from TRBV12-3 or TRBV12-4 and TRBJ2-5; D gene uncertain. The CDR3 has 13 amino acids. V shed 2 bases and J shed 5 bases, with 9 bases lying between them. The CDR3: CASSLNNRETQYF. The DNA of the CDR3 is TGTGCCAGCAGTTTAAATAACCGGGAGACCCAGTACTTC.

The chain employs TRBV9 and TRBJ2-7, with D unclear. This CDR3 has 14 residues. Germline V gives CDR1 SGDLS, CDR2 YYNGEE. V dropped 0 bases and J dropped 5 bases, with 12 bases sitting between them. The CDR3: CASSVGAWENEQYF. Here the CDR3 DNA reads TGTGCCAGCAGCGTAGGGGCCTGGGAAAACGAGCAGTACTTC.

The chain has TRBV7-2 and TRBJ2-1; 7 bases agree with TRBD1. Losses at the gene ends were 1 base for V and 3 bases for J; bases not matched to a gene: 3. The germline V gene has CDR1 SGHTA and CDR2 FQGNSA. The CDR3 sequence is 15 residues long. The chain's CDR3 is CASSLGQGFYNEQFF. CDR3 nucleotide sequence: TGTGCCAGCAGCTTAGGACAGGGTTTCTACAATGAGCAGTTCTTC.

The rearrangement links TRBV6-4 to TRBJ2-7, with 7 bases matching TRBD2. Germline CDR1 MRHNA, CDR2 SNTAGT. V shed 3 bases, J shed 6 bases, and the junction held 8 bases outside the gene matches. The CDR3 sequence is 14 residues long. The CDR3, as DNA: TGTGCCAGCAGTGAGAATGGGGGGGTCGCCGAGCAGTACTTC. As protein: CASSENGGVAEQYF.

The CDR3 protein is CASGQIVAQHF. CDR3 DNA sequence: TGTGCTAGTGGTCAGATAGTGGCCCAGCATTTT. This chain joins TRBV12-5 and TRBJ1-5; D uncertain. The CDR3 spans 11 residues. The V gene's germline CDR1 is LGHNT and CDR2 FRNRAP. The germline V and J ends were trimmed by 5 bases and 11 bases, with 10 bases remaining between them.

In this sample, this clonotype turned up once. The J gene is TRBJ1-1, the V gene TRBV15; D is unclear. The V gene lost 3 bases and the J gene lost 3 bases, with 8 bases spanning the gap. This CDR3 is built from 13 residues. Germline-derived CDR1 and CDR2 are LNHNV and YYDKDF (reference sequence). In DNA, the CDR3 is TGTGCCACCAGCAGCCGGACGGACACTGAAGCTTTCTTT. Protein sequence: CATSSRTDTEAFF.

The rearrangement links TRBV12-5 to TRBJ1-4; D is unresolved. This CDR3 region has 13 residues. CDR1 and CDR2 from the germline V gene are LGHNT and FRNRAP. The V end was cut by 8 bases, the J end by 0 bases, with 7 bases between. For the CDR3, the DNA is TGTGCTAGTAGGGAAGCAACTAATGAAAAACTGTTTTTT. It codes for CASREATNEKLFF.

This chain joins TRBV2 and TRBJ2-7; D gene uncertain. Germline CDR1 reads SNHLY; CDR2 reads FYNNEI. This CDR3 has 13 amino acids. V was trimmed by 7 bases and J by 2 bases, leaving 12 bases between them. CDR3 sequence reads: CASIKDSAYEQYF. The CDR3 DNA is TGTGCCAGCATCAAGGATTCGGCCTACGAGCAGTACTTC.

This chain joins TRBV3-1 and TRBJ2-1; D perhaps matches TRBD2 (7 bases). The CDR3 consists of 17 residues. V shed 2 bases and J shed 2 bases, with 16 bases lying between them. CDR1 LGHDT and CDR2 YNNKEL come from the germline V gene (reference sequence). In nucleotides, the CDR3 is TGTGCCAGCAGCCAATTCGGTCCGGGGGGCCCCTACAATGAGCAGTTCTTC. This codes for CASSQFGPGGPYNEQFF.

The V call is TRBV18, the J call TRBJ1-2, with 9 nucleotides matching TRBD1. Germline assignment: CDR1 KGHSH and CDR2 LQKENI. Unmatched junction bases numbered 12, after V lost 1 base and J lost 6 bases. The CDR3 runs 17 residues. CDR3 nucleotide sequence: TGTGCCAGCTCACCACTACACCCGGGACAGGGAACCCATGGCTACACCTTC. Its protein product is CASSPLHPGQGTHGYTF. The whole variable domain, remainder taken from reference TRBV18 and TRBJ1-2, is NAGVMQNPRHLVRRRGQEARLRCSPMKGHSHVYWYRQLPEEGLKFMVYLQKENIIDESGMPKERFSAEFPKEGPSILRIQQVVRGDSAAYFCASSPLHPGQGTHGYTFGSGTRLTVV.

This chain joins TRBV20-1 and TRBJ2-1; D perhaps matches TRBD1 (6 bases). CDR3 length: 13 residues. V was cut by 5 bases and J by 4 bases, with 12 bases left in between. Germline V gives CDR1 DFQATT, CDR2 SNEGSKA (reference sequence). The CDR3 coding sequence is TGCAGTGCTCGAAACAGGGCTTACAATGAGCAGTTCTTC. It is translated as CSARNRAYNEQFF.

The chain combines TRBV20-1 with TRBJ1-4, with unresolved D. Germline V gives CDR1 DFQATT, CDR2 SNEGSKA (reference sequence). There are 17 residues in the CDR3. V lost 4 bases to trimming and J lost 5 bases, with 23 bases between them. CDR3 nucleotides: TGCAGTGCTATTCCCCTCCATAGAGGTAAAAAGAATGAAAAACTGTTTTTT. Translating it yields CSAIPLHRGKKNEKLFF.

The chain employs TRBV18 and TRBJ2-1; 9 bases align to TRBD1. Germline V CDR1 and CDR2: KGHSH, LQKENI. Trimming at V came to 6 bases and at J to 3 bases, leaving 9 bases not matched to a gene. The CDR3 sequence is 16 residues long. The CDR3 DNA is TGTGCCAGCTCTCCCTTGCCGGACAGGGGCTACAATGAGCAGTTCTTC. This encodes CASSPLPDRGYNEQFF.

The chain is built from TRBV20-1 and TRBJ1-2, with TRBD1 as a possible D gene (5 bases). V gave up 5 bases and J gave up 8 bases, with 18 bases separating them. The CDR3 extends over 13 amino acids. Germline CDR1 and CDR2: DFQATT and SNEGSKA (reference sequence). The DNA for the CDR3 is TGCAGTGCTGTGACAGTTGGGGTTCGCGGCTACACCTTC. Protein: CSAVTVGVRGYTF.

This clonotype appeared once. The CDR3: CSVEEWTTKRGGELFF. CDR3 coding DNA: TGCAGCGTTGAAGAATGGACGACGAAACGGGGCGGGGAGCTGTTTTTT. This sequence joins TRBV29-1 and TRBJ2-2; tentatively, D is TRBD2 (5 bases). The CDR3 is 16 residues long. Trimming shortened V by 0 bases and J by 7 bases, and 18 bases separated the two germline ends. Germline CDR1 is SQVTM and CDR2 is ANQGSEA.

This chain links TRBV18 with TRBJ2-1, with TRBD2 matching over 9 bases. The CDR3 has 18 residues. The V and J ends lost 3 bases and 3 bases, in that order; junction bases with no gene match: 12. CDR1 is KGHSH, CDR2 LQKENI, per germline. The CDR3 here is CASSPIQRGVKRYNEQFF. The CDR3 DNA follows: TGTGCCAGCTCACCCATTCAGCGGGGGGTCAAGCGCTACAATGAGCAGTTCTTC.

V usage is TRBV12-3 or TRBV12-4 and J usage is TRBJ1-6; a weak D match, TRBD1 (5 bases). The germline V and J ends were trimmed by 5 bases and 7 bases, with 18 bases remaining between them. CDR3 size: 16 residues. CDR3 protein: CASSTNSGRGNSPLHF. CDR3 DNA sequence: TGTGCCAGCAGTACCAACTCAGGGCGAGGAAATTCACCCCTCCACTTT.

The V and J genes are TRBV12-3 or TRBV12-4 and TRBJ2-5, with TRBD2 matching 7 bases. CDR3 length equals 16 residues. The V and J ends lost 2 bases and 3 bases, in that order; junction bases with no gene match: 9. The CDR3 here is CASSLSGIILKETQYF. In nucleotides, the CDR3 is TGTGCCAGCAGTTTAAGCGGGATAATACTCAAAGAGACCCAGTACTTC.

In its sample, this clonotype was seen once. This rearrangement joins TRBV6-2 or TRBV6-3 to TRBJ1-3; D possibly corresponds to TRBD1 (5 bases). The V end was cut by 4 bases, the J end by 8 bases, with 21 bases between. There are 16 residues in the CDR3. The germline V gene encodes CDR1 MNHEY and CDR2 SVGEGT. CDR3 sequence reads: CASSFSAPGHGHTIYF. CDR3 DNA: TGTGCCAGCAGTTTCTCTGCTCCAGGGCACGGACACACCATATATTTT.

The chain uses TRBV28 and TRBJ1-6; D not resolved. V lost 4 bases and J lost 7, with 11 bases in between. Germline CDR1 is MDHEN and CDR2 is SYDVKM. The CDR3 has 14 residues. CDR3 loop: CASSSVGENSPLHF. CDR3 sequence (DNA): TGTGCCAGCAGTTCCGTGGGTGAGAATTCACCCCTCCACTTT.

CDR3 nucleotide sequence: TGTGCCAGCTCACCATCAGGGCGGACTGAAGCTTTCTTT. It encodes CASSPSGRTEAFF. This sequence joins TRBV18 and TRBJ1-1, with D possibly being TRBD1 (5 bases). Per the germline V gene, CDR1 is KGHSH and CDR2 is LQKENI. CDR3 length: 13 residues. V gave up 2 bases and J gave up 5 bases, with 9 bases separating them.